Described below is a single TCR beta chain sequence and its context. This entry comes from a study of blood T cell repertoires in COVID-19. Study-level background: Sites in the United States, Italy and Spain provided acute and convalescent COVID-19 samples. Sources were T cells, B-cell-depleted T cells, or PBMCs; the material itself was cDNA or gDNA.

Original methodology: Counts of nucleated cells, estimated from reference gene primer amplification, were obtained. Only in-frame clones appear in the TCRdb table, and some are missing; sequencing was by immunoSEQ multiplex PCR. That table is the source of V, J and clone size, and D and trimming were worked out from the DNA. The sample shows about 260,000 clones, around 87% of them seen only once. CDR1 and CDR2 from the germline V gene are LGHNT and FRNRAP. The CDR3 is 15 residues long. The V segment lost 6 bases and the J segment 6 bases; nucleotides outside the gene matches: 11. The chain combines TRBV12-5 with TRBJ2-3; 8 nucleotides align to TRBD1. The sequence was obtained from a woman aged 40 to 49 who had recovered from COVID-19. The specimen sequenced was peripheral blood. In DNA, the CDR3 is TGTGCTAGTGGCCCACCCCGGACAGGGTTGGATACGCAGTATTTT. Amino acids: CASGPPRTGLDTQYF.